These 14 T cell receptor beta chains were sequenced from one sample in a study of shared clonotypes between healthy human individuals. Sequencing used immunoSEQ multiplex PCR; TCRdb keeps in-frame clones, though not all of them. The table has a few million clones, roughly 93% seen once; the top ten hold about 0.37%. Sequenced input: naive CD4+ T cells from PBMCs. Subset of the sample: CD45RA+ positively selected. The receptor set was obtained from a man between 18 and 29 years old in good health. Some clones in this sample may be carry-over from other donors' samples.

The V and J genes are TRBV19 and TRBJ2-1; 10 bases are a match to TRBD2. Germline CDR1 is LNHDA and CDR2 is SQIVND (reference sequence). The CDR3 loop spans 15 amino acids. The ends lost 3 bases at V and 3 bases at J; junction bases unmatched: 2. The CDR3 nucleotides are TGTGCCAGTAGTATCCCTAGCGGGAGCTACAATGAGCAGTTCTTC. Translated, it gives CASSIPSGSYNEQFF.

The V call is TRBV11-2, the J call TRBJ2-7; 10 bases line up with TRBD1. V lost 4 bases, J lost 3 bases, and 18 bases stayed unmatched. The CDR3 is made up of 19 amino acids. From germline, CDR1 is SGHAT and CDR2 FQNNGV. CDR3 sequence: CASSSGEPGQGFHLYEQYF. The CDR3 bases are TGTGCCAGCAGCTCTGGAGAGCCGGGACAGGGGTTCCACCTCTACGAGCAGTACTTC. Supplemented by reference TRBV11-2 and TRBJ2-7, the full variable domain reads EAGVAQSPRYKIIEKRQSVAFWCNPISGHATLYWYQQILGQGPKLLIQFQNNGVVDDSQLPKDRFSAERLKGVDSTLKIQPAKLEDSAVYLCASSSGEPGQGFHLYEQYFGPGTRLTVT.

The chain combines TRBV27 with TRBJ2-1; D not resolved. Germline assignment: CDR1 MNHEY and CDR2 SMNVEV (reference sequence). This CDR3 has 16 residues. Trimming stripped 4 bases from V and 6 bases from J, with 19 bases between. CDR3 region: CASSSRAGKTFNEQFF. CDR3 nucleotide sequence: TGTGCCAGCAGTTCCCGCGCCGGAAAGACTTTCAATGAGCAGTTCTTC.

This chain connects TRBV18 to TRBJ2-7; tentatively, D is TRBD1 (6 bases). V lost 3 bases and J lost 3, with 12 bases in between. The CDR3 runs to 14 residues. Germline CDR1 is KGHSH and CDR2 is LQKENI. The CDR3 loop reads CASSPGDIGYEQYF. CDR3 nucleotide sequence: TGTGCCAGCTCACCCGGGGACATAGGCTACGAGCAGTACTTC.

The rearrangement joins TRBV5-1 to TRBJ2-7; D gene ambiguous. The V gene lost 1 base and the J gene lost 3 bases, with 17 bases spanning the gap. Germline CDR1 and CDR2: SGHRS and YFSETQ. The CDR3 has 16 residues. CDR3: CASSLSVITEYYEQYF. The DNA of the CDR3 is TGCGCCAGCAGCTTGTCCGTAATTACGGAGTACTACGAGCAGTACTTC. The complete variable domain, with remaining parts taken from reference TRBV5-1 and TRBJ2-7, reads KAGVTQTPRYLIKTRGQQVTLSCSPISGHRSVSWYQQTPGQGLQFLFEYFSETQRNKGNFPGRFSGRQFSNSRSEMNVSTLELGDSALYLCASSLSVITEYYEQYFGPGTRLTVT.

J is TRBJ2-3 and V is TRBV18; no definite D call. V was shortened by 4 bases and J by 0 bases, with 5 bases between the two germline ends. Germline V CDR1 and CDR2: KGHSH, LQKENI. CDR3 length equals 13 residues. The CDR3 protein is CASSQTSTDTQYF. The CDR3 DNA follows: TGTGCCAGCTCACAAACAAGCACAGATACGCAGTATTTT.

The chain combines TRBV9 with TRBJ2-7; maybe TRBD2 (6 bases). V was cut by 3 bases and J by 4 bases, with 14 bases left in between. The CDR3 sequence is 14 residues long. Per germline, CDR1 SGDLS and CDR2 YYNGEE. In DNA, the CDR3 is TGTGCCAGCAGCGATCAGGTGGGGGGATACGAGCAGTACTTC. Its protein is CASSDQVGGYEQYF. Full variable domain (remainder filled in from reference TRBV9 and TRBJ2-7): DSGVTQTPKHLITATGQRVTLRCSPRSGDLSVYWYQQSLDQGLQFLIQYYNGEERAKGNILERFSAQQFPDLHSELNLSSLELGDSALYFCASSDQVGGYEQYFGPGTRLTVT.

The chain employs TRBV28 and TRBJ1-1, with D perhaps matching TRBD1 (6 bases). Trimming took 10 bases from V and 6 from J, leaving 18 bases between them. This CDR3 is 13 amino acids long. CDR1 and CDR2 (germline): MDHEN, SYDVKM. CDR3 loop: CATTGRGGAEAFF. The DNA for the CDR3 is TGTGCCACAACCGGGAGAGGGGGGGCTGAAGCTTTCTTT.

The gene calls are TRBV4-3 and TRBJ2-3; D is unresolved. The CDR3 extends over 17 amino acids. CDR1 and CDR2 (germline): LGHNA, YSLEER. Trimming shortened V by 1 base and J by 2 bases, and 16 bases separated the two germline ends. The CDR3 here is CASSQARTVDFTDTQYF. The CDR3 bases are TGCGCCAGCAGCCAAGCCCGGACGGTGGATTTCACAGATACGCAGTATTTT.

The chain joins TRBV5-1 to TRBJ2-7; no clear D. Trimming left V 1 base short and J 6 bases short, with 14 bases between. The CDR3 length is 14 residues. The germline gives CDR1 SGHRS, CDR2 YFSETQ. The CDR3: CASSLRPSIGEQYF. CDR3 in DNA: TGCGCCAGCAGCTTGCGGCCATCGATCGGCGAGCAGTACTTC.

V usage is TRBV28 and J usage is TRBJ2-7, with 9 bases matching TRBD2. V was clipped by 6 bases and J by 5 bases; unmatched bases: 11. The CDR3 totals 15 residues. Germline V CDR1 and CDR2: MDHEN, SYDVKM. DNA for the CDR3: TGTGCCAGCAGCCCCCCTAGCGGGGTACCTCACGAGCAGTACTTC. This encodes CASSPPSGVPHEQYF.

The chain combines TRBV29-1 with TRBJ2-1, with TRBD1 as a possible D gene (5 bases). The CDR3 is 11 residues long. Germline-derived CDR1 and CDR2 are SQVTM and ANQGSEA. V was trimmed by 6 bases and J by 6 bases, leaving 9 bases between them. The chain's CDR3 is CSVQRGNEQFF. CDR3 nucleotide sequence: TGCAGCGTCCAAAGGGGCAATGAGCAGTTCTTC.

The chain recombines TRBV19 with TRBJ2-7; D is unresolved. Germline V gene sequence: CDR1 LNHDA, CDR2 SQIVND (reference sequence). The CDR3 is 14 amino acids. Trimming pared 5 bases from V and 3 bases from J, leaving 14 bases between. The CDR3 protein is CASSDRFSVYEQYF. CDR3 nucleotide sequence: TGTGCCAGTAGTGACCGGTTTAGTGTCTACGAGCAGTACTTC. Full variable domain (missing parts from reference TRBV19 and TRBJ2-7): DGGITQSPKYLFRKEGQNVTLSCEQNLNHDAMYWYRQDPGQGLRLIYYSQIVNDFQKGDIAEGYSVSREKKESFPLTVTSAQKNPTAFYLCASSDRFSVYEQYFGPGTRLTVT.

V usage is TRBV14 and J usage is TRBJ2-1; TRBD1 aligns across 8 bases. The CDR3 length is 16 residues. With 4 bases clipped from V and 4 bases from J, the junction kept 9 bases outside the gene matches. Germline CDR1 is SGHDN and CDR2 is FVKESK. The CDR3 region is CASSPLPRGLYNEQFF. The CDR3 coding sequence is TGTGCCAGCAGCCCCCTACCCAGGGGGCTATACAATGAGCAGTTCTTC.